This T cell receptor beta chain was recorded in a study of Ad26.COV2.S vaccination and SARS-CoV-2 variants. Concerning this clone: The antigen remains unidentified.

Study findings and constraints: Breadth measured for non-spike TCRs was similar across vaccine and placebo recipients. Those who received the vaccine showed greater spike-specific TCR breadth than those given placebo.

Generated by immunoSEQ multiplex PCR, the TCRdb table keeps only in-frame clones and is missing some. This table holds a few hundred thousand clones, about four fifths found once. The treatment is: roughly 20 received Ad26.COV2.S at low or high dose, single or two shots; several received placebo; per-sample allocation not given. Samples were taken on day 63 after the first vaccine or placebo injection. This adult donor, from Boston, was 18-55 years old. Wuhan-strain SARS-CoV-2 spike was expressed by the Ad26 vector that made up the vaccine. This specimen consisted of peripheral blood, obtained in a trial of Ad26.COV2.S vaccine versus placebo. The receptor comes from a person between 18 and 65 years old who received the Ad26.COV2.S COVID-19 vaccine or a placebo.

This CDR3 is CASSPRPWTSGGSYEQYF. The CDR3 DNA reads TGTGCCAGCAGCCCCAGGCCCTGGACTAGCGGGGGGTCCTACGAGCAGTACTTC. V and J are TRBV7-2 and TRBJ2-7; 14 nucleotides agree with TRBD2. Germline V gene lookup returns CDR1 SGHTA and CDR2 FQGNSA. The J segment lost 1 base and the V segment lost 5 bases, leaving 10 bases of the junction unmatched. The CDR3 is 18 amino acids.